This T cell receptor (beta chain) emerged from a study of T cell changes during pregnancy in multiple sclerosis. This clone is a singleton in its sample. Libraries were prepared by immunoSEQ multiplex PCR; TCRdb keeps only in-frame clonotypes and omits some of them. The sample has tens of thousands of clones, 93% seen once; the top ten hold around 0.64%. The CDR3 runs 12 residues. Per germline, CDR1 MRHNA and CDR2 SNTAGT. Trimming pared 2 bases from V and 5 bases from J, leaving 6 bases between. The specimen comprised CD4+ T cells from peripheral blood mononuclear cells, sampled in the third trimester of pregnancy. The chain combines TRBV6-4 with TRBJ2-5; D is ambiguous. This receptor was identified in a female donor with multiple sclerosis, enrolled in a pregnancy study. CDR3 sequence: CASSDHGETQYF. The DNA for the CDR3 is TGTGCCAGCAGTGACCACGGGGAGACCCAGTACTTC.